A selection of T cell receptor beta chains follows, all from one sample in a study of T cells in Graves' hyperthyroidism and ophthalmopathy. One entry per CDR3 protein, called by TCRdb with MiXCR from the multiplex PCR reads. Of 500,000 to 600,000 distinct CDR3 sequences listed, over 45% were seen once; the top ten hold about two fifths. Input material: peripheral blood or thyroid tissue (not recorded which). The source of these receptors is an adult woman with Graves' disease, either hyperthyroidism or ophthalmopathy (not recorded which). The CDR3 runs from the conserved cysteine through the conserved F or W. A D gene is named only where the DNA matches it firmly. Size tells how often a clone was seen (once, few, many) or the class of an expanded clone, and some rows leave it out.

v_gene: TRBV6-2/TRBV6-3; abundance: many; j_gene: TRBJ2-5; d_gene: TRBD2; CDR3nt: TGTGCCAGCAGACCAGCGGGAGGCGGGCAAGAGACCCAGTACTTC; CDR3aa: CASRPAGGGQETQYF
v_gene: TRBV9; abundance: .; j_gene: TRBJ1-3; d_gene: .; CDR3nt: TGTGCCAGCAGCGTAGCCGGGACAAACACCATATATTTT; CDR3aa: CASSVAGTNTIYF
v_gene: TRBV7-2; abundance: .; j_gene: TRBJ2-6; d_gene: .; CDR3nt: TGTGCCAGCAGCTTAGTGGGTGGGGCCAACGTCCTGACTTTC; CDR3aa: CASSLVGGANVLTF
v_gene: TRBV3-1; abundance: few; j_gene: TRBJ1-3; d_gene: .; CDR3nt: TGTGCCAGCAGCCAAGTCGGAGGAGGGGCGAAAGGGAACACCATATATTTT; CDR3aa: CASSQVGGGAKGNTIYF
v_gene: TRBV15; abundance: .; j_gene: TRBJ2-1; d_gene: .; CDR3nt: TGTGCCACCGCGGGTCGGGATGAGCAGTTCTTC; CDR3aa: CATAGRDEQFF
v_gene: TRBV2; abundance: .; j_gene: TRBJ2-7; d_gene: .; CDR3nt: TGTGCCAGCGCGTTATCCTGGGGCAGAGCCTACGAGCAGTACTTC; CDR3aa: CASALSWGRAYEQYF
v_gene: TRBV4-1; abundance: .; j_gene: TRBJ2-7; d_gene: TRBD2; CDR3nt: TGCGCCAGCAGCCAAGATGCGACTAGCGGATCCTACGAGCAGTACTTC; CDR3aa: CASSQDATSGSYEQYF
v_gene: TRBV5-1; abundance: .; j_gene: TRBJ1-2; d_gene: .; CDR3nt: TGTGCCAGCAGCTTGGTCCAGGGAGGCGGCTACACCTTC; CDR3aa: CASSLVQGGGYTF
v_gene: TRBV9; abundance: .; j_gene: TRBJ2-7; d_gene: TRBD1; CDR3nt: TGTGCCAGCAGCGCGCGGGACAGGGGGCTAACCTACGAGCAGTACTTC; CDR3aa: CASSARDRGLTYEQYF
v_gene: TRBV7-9; abundance: .; j_gene: TRBJ2-7; d_gene: .; CDR3nt: TGTGCCAGCAGCCTGACAGTGATGGGGAGCGAGCAGTACTTC; CDR3aa: CASSLTVMGSEQYF
v_gene: TRBV7-2; abundance: many; j_gene: TRBJ2-5; d_gene: TRBD1; CDR3nt: TGTGCCAGCAGCCAACCGGGACAGCAAGAGACCCAGTACTTC; CDR3aa: CASSQPGQQETQYF